The next 6 T cell receptor beta chains were all read from a single sample in a study of cytomegalovirus exposure and HLA in healthy donors. PCR used 60 Vbeta primers and 13 Jbeta primers. Profiling relied on immunoSEQ multiplex PCR, and the TCRdb table lists in-frame clones only, not all of them. Found here are approximately 170,000 clones, 65% to 85% of them singletons; the top ten hold 0.7% to 0.95%. The sample taken for sequencing was PBMCs. The origin of the receptors is a young woman in good health and CMV-seronegative.

The chain recombines TRBV21-1 with TRBJ2-1; the table's D call, TRBD2, was not checked against the DNA. TRBV21-1 corresponds to a pseudogene. The CDR3 extends over 21 amino acids. CDR3 coding DNA: TGTGCCAGCAGGGGGGACAGCGGACTAGCGGGAGAAATTGTAATCCTGAATGAGCAGTTCTTC. This gives the protein CASRGDSGLAGEIVILNEQFF.

The rearrangement joins TRBV27 to TRBJ2-2; weak D call: TRBD2 (5 bases). This CDR3 has 16 residues. V lost 2 bases, J lost 5 bases, and 15 bases lay in between. Per the germline V gene, CDR1 is MNHEY and CDR2 is SMNVEV (reference sequence). The chain's CDR3 is CASSLNRGLLTGELFF. The DNA for the CDR3 is TGTGCCAGCAGTTTAAATCGAGGGCTGCTTACCGGGGAGCTGTTTTTT.

The V and J genes are TRBV11-2 and TRBJ2-7, with a tentative D call TRBD2 (6 bases). The CDR3 sequence is 14 residues long. The germline gives CDR1 SGHAT, CDR2 FQNNGV. V was shortened by 5 bases and J by 4 bases, with 15 bases between the two germline ends. The chain's CDR3 is CASSAGLREYEQYF. CDR3 sequence (DNA): TGTGCCAGCAGCGCGGGGCTCAGAGAGTACGAGCAGTACTTC.

The chain is built from TRBV7-3 and TRBJ1-1, with D perhaps TRBD1 (5 bases). The CDR3 consists of 13 residues. The germline gives CDR1 SGHTA, CDR2 FQGTGA. Trimming took off 5 bases at V and 1 base at J, with 8 bases between the two ends. The chain's CDR3 is CASSETGNTEAFF. The CDR3 DNA reads TGTGCCAGCAGCGAAACAGGGAACACTGAAGCTTTCTTT.

The chain is built from TRBV15 and TRBJ2-7; D is undetermined. Germline V CDR1 and CDR2: LNHNV, YYDKDF (reference sequence). V lost 0 bases, J lost 0 bases, and 12 bases lay in between. The CDR3 contains 16 residues. The CDR3 reads CATSRDRSKSSYEQYF. In DNA, the CDR3 is TGTGCCACCAGCAGAGACCGGTCCAAAAGCTCCTACGAGCAGTACTTC.

The table lists this clone with a few counts. V is TRBV5-1 and J is TRBJ1-5; a possible D gene is TRBD1 (5 bases). Per the germline V gene, CDR1 is SGHRS and CDR2 is YFSETQ. V lost 0 bases to trimming and J lost 4 bases, with 11 bases between them. There are 15 residues in the CDR3. The CDR3 sequence: CASSLEGSENQPQHF. DNA of the CDR3: TGCGCCAGCAGCTTGGAGGGGTCAGAGAATCAGCCCCAGCATTTT.